Listed below are T cell receptor beta chains from one sample, sequenced in a study of PD-1 blockade in classical Hodgkin lymphoma. Generated by immunoSEQ multiplex PCR, the TCRdb table keeps only in-frame clones and is missing some. The table lists just under 45,000 clones, approximately 70% of them singletons. Sample: peripheral blood mononuclear cells (PBMCs), taken before the second cycle of nivolumab. The receptor set was obtained from a human donor with classical Hodgkin lymphoma. CDR3s include the opening cysteine and the closing phenylalanine or tryptophan.

>TRBJ2-7|TRBV9
CASSDGVDEQYF
>TRBJ1-2|TRBV27
CASRPNRGHGYTF
>TRBJ1-1|TRBV6-6
CASYDSTGTFF
>TRBJ2-2|TRBV9
CASSPNDGRHTGELFF
>TRBJ2-5|TRBV7-6
CASSLGGDSQYF
>TRBJ2-7|TRBV6-6
CASSYSRLAGGYEQYF
>TRBJ1-2|TRBV2
CASSLTGGGAAGGYTF
>TRBJ2-7|TRBV6-6
CASSYEAGGPEQYF
>TRBJ2-2|TRBV27
CASSSSAGFSPVTGELFF
>TRBJ1-1|TRBV7-2
CASRGSEPLNTEAFF
>TRBJ1-5|TRBV21-1
CASSKAGTLRNCQPQHF
>TRBJ1-1|TRBV6-5
CASSYSIMGGAEAFF
>TRBJ2-2|TRBV11-2
CASIAGGPHTGELFF
>TRBJ2-1|TRBV27
CASSSGRLDEQFF
>TRBJ1-2|TRBV4-3
CASSQDRLGGYTF
>TRBJ1-2|TRBV6-5
CASRDGNYGYTF
>TRBJ1-1|TRBV11-2
CASSLAWGRNTEAFF
>TRBJ2-1|TRBV4-3
CASSQEVSGGKGEQFF
>.|TRBV6-5
CASSYSAPDYEQYF
>TRBJ2-1|TRBV19
CASTLGPEQFF
>TRBJ1-2|TRBV5-4
CASSSDREWYGYTF
>TRBJ1-5|TRBV5-1
CASSPGLSNQPQHF
>TRBJ2-7|TRBV9
CASSVVKGGEQYF
>TRBJ2-1|TRBV11-3
CASSSGTGREQFF
>TRBJ2-7|TRBV6-1
CASSPPGTVSYEQYF
>TRBJ1-3|TRBV7-2
CASSLDSSGNTIYF
>TRBJ1-1|TRBV7-6
CASSLSDLPNTEAFF
>TRBJ2-7|TRBV9
CASSVGGGEQYF
>TRBJ1-3|TRBV4-3
CASSQDRGHTGNTIYF
>TRBJ2-7|TRBV6-6
CASSYNLEEQYF
>TRBJ1-5|TRBV2
CASSGRDSDNQPQHF
>TRBJ2-5|TRBV28
CASSPRTGSETQYF
>TRBJ2-3|TRBV6-5
CASSRMAGGTDTQYF
>TRBJ2-7|TRBV9
CASSVVGGASDEQYF
>TRBJ1-4|TRBV30
CAAHSGATNEKLFF
>TRBJ2-5|TRBV5-4
CASSTTGRREETQYF
>TRBJ2-7|TRBV6-6
CASSPRARGYEQYF
>TRBJ2-2|TRBV7-2
CASSLPTVGELFF
>TRBJ1-5|TRBV7-2
CASSLIDNQPQHF
>TRBJ2-3|TRBV7-8
CASSRMGGGGRRTDTQYF
>TRBJ1-1|TRBV2
CARGADRGRTEAFF
>TRBJ2-5|TRBV5-1
CASSMGGRETQYF
>TRBJ1-1|TRBV30
CAWGRTNTEAFF
>TRBJ1-1|TRBV7-7
CASSSRADTEAFF